The clone carrying this T cell receptor beta chain was detected only a few times. Antigen unknown. Then a second PCR, running roughly 7 to 11 cycles, was carried out with a sample-barcoded 5' primer and a J-beta primer mix. TCRdb ran MiXCR on the 5' RACE reads and lists one entry per CDR3 protein. The sample has roughly 800,000 distinct CDR3 sequences, roughly 25% seen once. Per germline, CDR1 SGHRS and CDR2 YFSETQ. The CDR3 loop spans 14 amino acids. The ends were cut back, 4 bases at V and 2 bases at J, with 13 bases in the middle. The entry originates in a study of blood T cells in healthy people across ages. Points from the study as a whole: Investigators viewed diversity estimates from one million T cells as underestimates, the study reported. Per million T cells, the diversity of TCR beta decreased roughly linearly as age advanced.

The donors, aged roughly 6 to 100, were healthy Caucasians from Russia. In addition, the sample was reused for a study of T cells of mothers and their children. From that report: Random nucleotides (2-4) and sample barcodes were added by the M1S primer used in the second PCR.

The clonotype was recovered from a boy younger than 18 in good health. The sequenced sample consisted of blood. V is TRBV5-1 and J is TRBJ2-7, with D possibly TRBD2 on 5 matching bases. The chain's CDR3 is CASSLIPGTYEQYF. The CDR3 DNA reads TGCGCCAGCAGCCTGATCCCCGGGACCTACGAGCAGTACTTC. The full variable domain, its missing parts supplied by reference TRBV5-1 and TRBJ2-7, is KAGVTQTPRYLIKTRGQQVTLSCSPISGHRSVSWYQQTPGQGLQFLFEYFSETQRNKGNFPGRFSGRQFSNSRSEMNVSTLELGDSALYLCASSLIPGTYEQYFGPGTRLTVT.